This T cell receptor (beta chain) was profiled in a study of blood T cell repertoires in COVID-19 (dated by TCRdb to 2018 to 2020). Notes on the research overall: Collaborator samples came from the United States, Italy and Spain and covered acute and convalescent phases of COVID-19. The material from the prospective study consisted of cDNA or gDNA derived from T cells, B-cell-depleted T cells, or PBMCs. The dataset comprised deeply sampled blood TCRbeta repertoires from subjects exposed to, actively infected with, or recovered from COVID-19. The repertoires were released in a freely available public database meant as a resource for research on the immune response to SARS-CoV-2. Samples came from the ongoing ImmuneRACE study (first 160 participants) plus 1,254 subjects from 6 global collaborators. Sample metadata almost always included a de-identified subject ID, COVID-19 status, age in years and sex. Where available, HLA class I and class II types were obtained from metadata supplied by the sample provider rather than from assay-based typing.

The immunoSEQ Assay, a bias-controlled multiplex PCR, was used to amplify TCRbeta CDR3 regions from genomic DNA. Processing in the source paper ran as follows. The number of nucleated cells in each sample was estimated from the amplification of reference gene primers within the assay. Sequence reads were collapsed and filtered to measure the absolute abundance of every unique TCRbeta CDR3 rearrangement. Productive Simpson clonality was computed per sample as the square root of Simpson's diversity index over productive rearrangements. The source is immuneACCESS, and TCRdb retained only in-frame sequences with V and J called. Part of the clones is not carried over; for the studies checked, unresolved V genes explain less than half of this, and the remainder is unexplained. Clone size and V and J calls were adopted from that table, with D and trimming inferred from the DNA. The sample table lists around 330,000 clones, about 91% of them with a count of one. The top ten clonotypes cover roughly a tenth of the sample.

For this chain, trimming is 5 bases at the V end and 6 bases at the J end, and the number of junction bases without a gene match is 9. The CDR3 starts with the cysteine, ends with the phenylalanine, and has 16 residues. Only the CDR3 part of the read is kept: 48 bases, read in frame from the first base. The germline V gene (reference sequence) provides CDR1 LNHDA and CDR2 SQIVND. There are a few counts of this clone. Its antigen has not been determined. It has no much larger one-base neighbor in the sample; base qualities were not kept. Participants in the prospective study were enrolled through a virtual design, were aged 18 to 89 years, and lived in about two dozen United States geographic areas. In the prospective study, cohorts were assigned on the basis of participant-reported clinical history obtained from a screening survey and a study questionnaire. Recovered participants in ImmuneRACE Cohort 3 were defined by two consecutive negative NP/OP PCR tests, clearance by a healthcare professional, or resolution of symptoms. In the prospective study, mobile phlebotomists collected whole blood, serum and a nasopharyngeal or oropharyngeal swab from each participant. Additional blood draws and questionnaires over an approximately 2-month period could optionally be provided by prospective study participants. Before DNA extraction, blood samples from the prospective study were shipped at room temperature or frozen.

What the work shows at the level of the full study, not this receptor alone: The quantity of clinical and demographic metadata differed by source and by participant and was supplied without curation.

The receptor was isolated from a woman in her thirties or forties who had recovered from COVID-19. The rearrangement combines TRBV19 with TRBJ2-3; 12 bases in between match TRBD2. Sequencing was carried out using PBMCs or T cells enriched from blood (not recorded which). The CDR3 region has the sequence CASSSRLAGVVDTQYF. Here is the DNA: TGTGCCAGTAGTTCTCGACTAGCGGGGGTTGTTGATACGCAGTATTTT.